The sequence of this T cell receptor (beta chain) was determined in a study of PD-1 blockade in classical Hodgkin lymphoma. General study findings and limits: Differences between repertoires have undefined causes, possibly disease activity or prior therapy. Baseline TCR diversity was reportedly lower in newly diagnosed patients than healthy donors.

This table comes from immunoSEQ multiplex PCR, and its TCRdb copy is limited to in-frame clones, with some not included. Among around 16,000 clones, roughly 90% were seen once, and the ten largest hold 0.51%. This sample's time point: newly diagnosed, previously untreated cHL patient sample. From thawed PBMCs, CD4+ T cells were purified using magnetic negative selection. PBMCs from untreated, newly diagnosed classical Hodgkin lymphoma were comparison samples. To note about this clone: The antigen remains unidentified.

The germline V gene encodes CDR1 SGHNT and CDR2 YYREEE (reference sequence). The trim removed 4 bases at V and 3 bases at J, leaving 11 bases unmatched. The CDR3 spans 16 residues. The specimen was CD4+ T cells from blood. J is TRBJ2-3 and V is TRBV5-4; 7 bases are a match to TRBD2. This receptor was taken from a human donor with classical Hodgkin lymphoma. CDR3 nucleotides: TGTGCCAGCAGCATCGGACCTCTGGGAGGGACAGATACGCAGTATTTT. Protein sequence: CASSIGPLGGTDTQYF.